These T cell receptor beta chains were read from a single sample in a study of beta chain features in type 1 diabetes. Measured with immunoSEQ multiplex PCR; TCRdb has only the in-frame clones, and not every one. The table has 860,000 or so clones, 17% seen once. Sequenced: naive CD4+ T cells from blood. The receptors were sampled from a woman aged 18-30 years in good health. CDR3s include the opening cysteine and the closing phenylalanine or tryptophan. D genes are given only for firm matches. The listing skips clone size in some rows; elsewhere it reads once, few, many or a size class.

v_call	d_call	j_call	clone_size	cdr3_aa	cdr3_nt
TRBV10-3	NA	TRBJ2-5	NA	CAISGAVGETQYF	TGTGCCATCAGTGGGGCGGTAGGGGAGACCCAGTACTTC
TRBV28	TRBD2	TRBJ2-1	few	CASSRLAGSYNEQFF	TGTGCCAGCAGTCGACTAGCGGGTTCCTACAATGAGCAGTTCTTC
TRBV18	TRBD1	TRBJ2-7	NA	CASSPGTASIFYEQYF	TGTGCCAGCTCCCCCGGGACAGCTTCTATATTCTACGAGCAGTACTTC
TRBV5-8	TRBD1	TRBJ1-2	NA	CASSLAQGAYYGYTF	TGTGCCAGCAGCTTAGCGCAGGGGGCTTACTATGGCTACACCTTC
TRBV7-8	TRBD2	TRBJ2-7	NA	CASSLLRSPSGYEQYF	TGTGCCAGCAGCTTACTTCGTAGTCCTAGCGGCTACGAGCAGTACTTC
TRBV19	TRBD2	TRBJ2-7	few	CASSMMASGTYEQYF	TGTGCCAGTAGTATGATGGCTAGCGGAACCTACGAGCAGTACTTC
TRBV6-5	NA	TRBJ1-5	NA	CASSYVAGPPQHF	TGTGCCAGCAGTTACGTGGCAGGGCCGCCCCAGCATTTT
TRBV7-2	NA	TRBJ1-5	few	CASSSGAGQPQHF	TGTGCCAGCAGCTCGGGGGCAGGTCAGCCCCAGCATTTT
TRBV10-3	TRBD1	TRBJ2-2	few	CAITAGQGINTGELFF	TGTGCCATCACCGCGGGACAGGGGATTAACACCGGGGAGCTGTTTTTT
TRBV5-6	NA	TRBJ1-2	NA	CASSSVRYGGAGYGYTF	TGTGCCAGCAGCTCAGTCAGGTACGGGGGCGCCGGCTATGGCTACACCTTC
TRBV9	TRBD1	TRBJ2-5	few	CASSEGTGGRDQYF	TGTGCCAGCAGCGAGGGGACAGGGGGTCGCGACCAGTACTTC
TRBV11-3	NA	TRBJ2-2	NA	CASSFVPPRELFF	TGTGCCAGCAGCTTCGTACCTCCCAGGGAGCTGTTTTTT
TRBV5-5	NA	TRBJ2-1	NA	CASSFRGDSGTSEQFF	TGTGCCAGCAGCTTCAGGGGGGACAGCGGGACTAGTGAGCAGTTCTTC
TRBV2	NA	TRBJ2-7	few	CASSETGNYEQYF	TGTGCCAGCAGTGAGACAGGTAACTACGAGCAGTACTTC
TRBV19	TRBD1	TRBJ2-1	NA	CASSILQGPHSYNEQFF	TGTGCCAGTAGTATCCTACAGGGGCCTCACTCCTACAATGAGCAGTTCTTC